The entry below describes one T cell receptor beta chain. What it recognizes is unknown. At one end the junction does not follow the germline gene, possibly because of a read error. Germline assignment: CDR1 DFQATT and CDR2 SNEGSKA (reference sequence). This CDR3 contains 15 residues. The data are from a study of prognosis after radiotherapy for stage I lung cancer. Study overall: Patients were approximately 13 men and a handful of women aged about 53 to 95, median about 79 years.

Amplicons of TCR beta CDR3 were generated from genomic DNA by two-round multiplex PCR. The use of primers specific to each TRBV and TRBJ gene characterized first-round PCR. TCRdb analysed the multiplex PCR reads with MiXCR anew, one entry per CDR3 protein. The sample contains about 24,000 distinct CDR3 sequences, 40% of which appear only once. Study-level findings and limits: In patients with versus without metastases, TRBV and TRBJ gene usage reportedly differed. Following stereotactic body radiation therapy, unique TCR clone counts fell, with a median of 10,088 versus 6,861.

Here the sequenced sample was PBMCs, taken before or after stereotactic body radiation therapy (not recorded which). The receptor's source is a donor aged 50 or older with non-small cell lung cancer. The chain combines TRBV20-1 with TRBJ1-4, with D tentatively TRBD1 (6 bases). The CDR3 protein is CSDRDLGRGGEKLFF. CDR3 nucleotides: TGCAGTGATAGAGATCTGGGCAGGGGTGGTGAAAAACTGTTTTTT.